This T cell receptor beta chain came from a study of PD-L1 blockade in urothelial cancer. Study-level information: The number of prior chemotherapy regimens per patient was 0 to 3.

Data came from immunoSEQ multiplex PCR; TCRdb stores just in-frame clones and leaves some out. The top ten clones hold less than 2% of a sample with roughly 51,000 clones, around 85% of them seen once. Time point given: peripheral blood 6 weeks after treatment start. Germline V gene sequence: CDR1 MNHEY, CDR2 SVGAGI. This CDR3 comprises 13 residues. J lost 8 bases, V lost 6 bases, and 8 bases had no gene match. The sequencing used PBMCs, collected around atezolizumab (anti-PD-L1) treatment. The V and J genes are TRBV6-5 and TRBJ1-2; 8 bases match TRBD1. This TCR came from a man between 50 and 59 years old with urothelial cancer. CDR3 loop: CASRNQGARGYTF. The CDR3 DNA reads as TGTGCCAGCAGGAACCAGGGGGCCCGCGGCTACACCTTC.